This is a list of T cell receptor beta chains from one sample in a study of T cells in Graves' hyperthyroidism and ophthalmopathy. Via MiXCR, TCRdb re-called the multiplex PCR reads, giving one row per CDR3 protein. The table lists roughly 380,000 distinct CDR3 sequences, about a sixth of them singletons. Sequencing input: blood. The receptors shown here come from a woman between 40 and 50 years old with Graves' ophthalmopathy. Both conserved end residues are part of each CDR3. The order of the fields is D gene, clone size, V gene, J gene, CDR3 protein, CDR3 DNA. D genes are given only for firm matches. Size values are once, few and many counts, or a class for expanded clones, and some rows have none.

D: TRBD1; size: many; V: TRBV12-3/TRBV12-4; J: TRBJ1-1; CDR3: CASSLRQGSTEAFF; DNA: TGTGCCAGCAGTTTGAGACAGGGGTCCACTGAAGCTTTCTTT
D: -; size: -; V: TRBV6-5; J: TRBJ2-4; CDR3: CASSYGLGGKNIQYF; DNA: TGTGCCAGCAGTTACGGCCTGGGGGGCAAAAACATTCAGTACTTC
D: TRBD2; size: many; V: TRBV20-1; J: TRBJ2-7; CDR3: CSARDVRRLPGLPDYEQYF; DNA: TGCAGTGCTAGAGATGTTCGGAGATTACCGGGACTACCCGACTACGAGCAGTACTTC
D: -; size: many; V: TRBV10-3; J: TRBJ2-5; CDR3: CAISGNMDGQETQYF; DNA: TGTGCCATCAGTGGGAACATGGACGGCCAAGAGACCCAGTACTTC
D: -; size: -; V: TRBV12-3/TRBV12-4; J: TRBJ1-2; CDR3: CASSLKGHGYTF; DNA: TGTGCCAGCAGTTTAAAAGGGCACGGCTACACCTTC
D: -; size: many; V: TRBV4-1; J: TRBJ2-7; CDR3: CASSQDRNSYEQYF; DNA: TGCGCCAGCAGCCAAGACAGGAACTCCTACGAGCAGTACTTC
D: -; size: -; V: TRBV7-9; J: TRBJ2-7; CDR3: CASSLELDEQYF; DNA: TGTGCCAGCAGCTTAGAGCTGGACGAGCAGTACTTC
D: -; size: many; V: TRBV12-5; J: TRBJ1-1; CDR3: CASGLDSYTEAFF; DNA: TGTGCTAGTGGTTTGGACAGTTACACTGAAGCTTTCTTT
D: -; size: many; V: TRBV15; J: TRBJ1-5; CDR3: CATSNRRGQPQHF; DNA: TGTGCCACCAGCAATAGACGGGGTCAGCCCCAGCATTTT
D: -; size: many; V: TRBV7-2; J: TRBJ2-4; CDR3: CASSSPPRKNIQYF; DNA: TGTGCCAGCAGCTCCCCCCCCCGGAAAAACATTCAGTACTTC
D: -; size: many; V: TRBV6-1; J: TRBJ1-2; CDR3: CASSDFTGSLYGYTF; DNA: TGTGCCAGCAGTGACTTTACAGGCTCCCTCTATGGCTACACCTTC
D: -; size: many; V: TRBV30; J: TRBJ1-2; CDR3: CAWLQGMNNGYTF; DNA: TGTGCCTGGCTCCAGGGGATGAACAATGGCTACACCTTC
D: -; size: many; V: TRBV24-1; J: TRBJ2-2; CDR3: CATSRDRNTGELFF; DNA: TGTGCCACCAGCCGGGACCGGAACACCGGGGAGCTGTTTTTT
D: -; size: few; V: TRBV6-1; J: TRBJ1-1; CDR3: CASNGREDTEAFF; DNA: TGTGCCAGCAACGGCAGGGAAGACACTGAAGCTTTCTTT
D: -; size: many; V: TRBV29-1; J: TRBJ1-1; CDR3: CSVAGTEVAAFF; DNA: TGCAGCGTTGCCGGGACGGAGGTTGCGGCTTTCTTT
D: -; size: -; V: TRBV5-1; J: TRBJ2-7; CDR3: CASSSLERSYEQYF; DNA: TGCGCCAGCAGCTCACTAGAACGATCCTACGAGCAGTACTTC
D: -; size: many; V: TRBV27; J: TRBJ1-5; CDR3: CASSPDSVADQPQHF; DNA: TGTGCCAGCAGTCCCGACAGCGTGGCCGATCAGCCCCAGCATTTT
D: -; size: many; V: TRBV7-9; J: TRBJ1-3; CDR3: CASRSSDSSGNTIYF; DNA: TGTGCCAGCAGATCAAGCGACAGCTCTGGAAACACCATATATTTT
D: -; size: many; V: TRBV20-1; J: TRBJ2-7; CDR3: CSARDHRVGTYEQYF; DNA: TGCAGTGCTAGAGATCACAGGGTAGGGACCTACGAGCAGTACTTC
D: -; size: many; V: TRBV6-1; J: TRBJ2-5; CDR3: CASRGVRQETQYF; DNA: TGTGCCAGCAGGGGGGTTCGTCAAGAGACCCAGTACTTC